This T cell receptor (beta chain) was documented in a study of regulatory T cells in long-lasting Graves disease. About the study: Persistent Graves' disease meant over 5 years of antithyroid drugs with positive TSH receptor antibodies. Study-level findings and limits: Owing to a sample size that was small, accuracy may have been reduced.

Library construction for TCR beta used iRepertoire HTBI primers and Arm-PCR of CDR3 regions. TCRdb re-called the multiplex PCR reads through MiXCR, storing one row per CDR3 protein. The repertoire consists of approximately 440,000 distinct CDR3 sequences, with roughly a quarter occurring once and the leading ten covering roughly 26%. The germline V gene encodes CDR1 LNHDA and CDR2 SQIVND (reference sequence). CDR3 size: 15 residues. V lost 3 bases and J 2 bases, leaving 11 bases between the germline ends. This clonotype was seen only a few times. The antigen remains undetermined. Documented time point: persistent/refractory GD, antithyroid drugs over 5 years with positive TRAb. Scientists built the TCR library using RNA that was extracted from PBMCs.

The receptor was isolated from a female donor with Graves disease. Here the sequenced sample was peripheral blood mononuclear cells (PBMCs), taken when the disease was refractory, from a patient treated with antithyroid drugs. The V gene is TRBV19, the J gene TRBJ1-5; D gene unclear. In DNA, the CDR3 is TGTGCCAGTAGTATTCGGGAATACGGCAATCAGCCCCAGCATTTT. Its translation is CASSIREYGNQPQHF.